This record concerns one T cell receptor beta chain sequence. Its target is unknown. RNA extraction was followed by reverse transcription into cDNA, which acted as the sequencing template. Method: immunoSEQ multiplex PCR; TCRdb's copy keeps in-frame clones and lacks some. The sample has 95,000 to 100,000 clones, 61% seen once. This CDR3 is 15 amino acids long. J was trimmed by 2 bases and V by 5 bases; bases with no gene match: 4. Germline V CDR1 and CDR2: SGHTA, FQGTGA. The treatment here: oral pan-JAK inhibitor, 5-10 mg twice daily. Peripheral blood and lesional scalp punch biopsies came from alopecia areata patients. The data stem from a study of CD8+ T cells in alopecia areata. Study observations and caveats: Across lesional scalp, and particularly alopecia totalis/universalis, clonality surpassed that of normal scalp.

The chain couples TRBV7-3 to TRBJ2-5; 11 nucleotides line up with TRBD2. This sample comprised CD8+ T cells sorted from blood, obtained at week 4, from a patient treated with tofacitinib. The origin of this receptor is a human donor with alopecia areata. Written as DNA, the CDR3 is TGTGCCAGCAGCCGCGGGACTAGCGGTCAAGAGACCCAGTACTTC. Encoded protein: CASSRGTSGQETQYF.